This TCR beta chain was retrieved from a study of CD8 T cells in ankylosing spondylitis. General study points: CD8+ by phenotype, disease-linked clones were relatively rare in peripheral blood. Some motif variants were previously reported in reactive arthritis synovial fluid and blood. Reportedly, significant enrichment of disease-linked clones occurred in matched ankylosing spondylitis synovial fluid.

This CDR3 spans 12 amino acids. Germline CDR1 is MNHNS and CDR2 is SASEGT. Turning to this clonotype: Antigen: not known. A much larger clone differs from this one at a single base, so this may be a read error.

As the method for making TCR beta libraries, quantitative 5'-RACE with molecular barcodes was used. TCRdb processed the 5' RACE reads anew with MiXCR; each CDR3 protein has one entry. The profile shows some 140,000 distinct CDR3 sequences, roughly 6.6% of them singletons. The receptor was derived from a female donor with ankylosing spondylitis or in good health (not recorded which). The chain combines TRBV6-1 with TRBJ1-1, with D unresolved. Input material: blood, either unsorted or a sorted T cell fraction (not recorded which). The chain's CDR3 is CTSSLKWGIAFF. For the CDR3, the DNA is TGTACCAGCAGTCTGAAGTGGGGTATAGCTTTCTTT.